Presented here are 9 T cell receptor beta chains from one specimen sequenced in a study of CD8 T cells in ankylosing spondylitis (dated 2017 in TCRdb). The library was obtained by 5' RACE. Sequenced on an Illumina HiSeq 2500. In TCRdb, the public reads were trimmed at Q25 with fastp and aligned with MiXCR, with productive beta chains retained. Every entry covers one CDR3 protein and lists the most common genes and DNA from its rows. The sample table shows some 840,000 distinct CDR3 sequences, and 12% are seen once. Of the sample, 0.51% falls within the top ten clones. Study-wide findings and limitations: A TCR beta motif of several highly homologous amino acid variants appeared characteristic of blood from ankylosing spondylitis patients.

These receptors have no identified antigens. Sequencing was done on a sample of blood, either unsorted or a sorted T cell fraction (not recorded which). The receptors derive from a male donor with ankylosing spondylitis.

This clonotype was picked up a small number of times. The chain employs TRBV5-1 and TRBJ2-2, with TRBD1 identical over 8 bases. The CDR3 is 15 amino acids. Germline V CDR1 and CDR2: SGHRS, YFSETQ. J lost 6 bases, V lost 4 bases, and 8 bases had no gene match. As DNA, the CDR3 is TGCGCCAGCAGCATATCGACAGGGGAAGCCGGGGAGCTGTTTTTT. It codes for CASSISTGEAGELFF.

The CDR3 DNA is TGTGCCAGCAGTGACAGGGGGAGGGGTGAAAAACTGTTTTTT. This sequence encodes CASSDRGRGEKLFF. The rearrangement joins TRBV6-1 to TRBJ1-4; TRBD1 matches 7 bases. The V segment lost 3 bases and the J segment 7 bases; nucleotides outside the gene matches: 5. This CDR3 spans 14 amino acids. Germline V gene sequence: CDR1 MNHNS, CDR2 SASEGT.

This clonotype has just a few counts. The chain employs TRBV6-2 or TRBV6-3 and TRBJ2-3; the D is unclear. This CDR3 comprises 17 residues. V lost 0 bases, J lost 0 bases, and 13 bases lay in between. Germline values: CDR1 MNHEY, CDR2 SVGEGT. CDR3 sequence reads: CASSYSNMTLSTDTQYF. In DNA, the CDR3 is TGTGCCAGCAGTTACTCGAATATGACCCTAAGCACAGATACGCAGTATTTT.

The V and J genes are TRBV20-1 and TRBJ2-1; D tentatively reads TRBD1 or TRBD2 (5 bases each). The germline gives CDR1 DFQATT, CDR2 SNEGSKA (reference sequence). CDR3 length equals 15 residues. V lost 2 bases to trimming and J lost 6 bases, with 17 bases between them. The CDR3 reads CSARIGSRDGNEQFF. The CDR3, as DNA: TGCAGTGCTAGAATCGGTTCAAGGGACGGCAATGAGCAGTTCTTC.

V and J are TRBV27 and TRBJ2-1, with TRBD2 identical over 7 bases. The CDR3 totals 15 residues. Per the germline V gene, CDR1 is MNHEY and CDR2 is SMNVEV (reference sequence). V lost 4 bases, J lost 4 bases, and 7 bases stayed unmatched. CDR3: CASSSGTILYNEQFF. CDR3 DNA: TGTGCCAGCAGTTCCGGGACTATCCTATACAATGAGCAGTTCTTC.

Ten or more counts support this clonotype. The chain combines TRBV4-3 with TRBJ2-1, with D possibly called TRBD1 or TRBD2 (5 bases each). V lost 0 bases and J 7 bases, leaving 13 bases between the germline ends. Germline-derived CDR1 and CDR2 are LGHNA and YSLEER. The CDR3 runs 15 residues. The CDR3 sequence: CASSQDLRGGNEQFF. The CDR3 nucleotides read TGCGCCAGCAGCCAAGATTTGAGGGGCGGTAATGAGCAGTTCTTC.

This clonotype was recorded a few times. The DNA of the CDR3 is TGTGCCAGCAGTTACACATCTTTCCAGCCCCAGCATTTT. Its translation is CASSYTSFQPQHF. The chain links TRBV6-5 to TRBJ1-5; D is undetermined. The CDR3 length is 13 residues. Germline V gene sequence: CDR1 MNHEY, CDR2 SVGAGI. V was clipped by 2 bases and J by 7 bases, with 9 bases between them.

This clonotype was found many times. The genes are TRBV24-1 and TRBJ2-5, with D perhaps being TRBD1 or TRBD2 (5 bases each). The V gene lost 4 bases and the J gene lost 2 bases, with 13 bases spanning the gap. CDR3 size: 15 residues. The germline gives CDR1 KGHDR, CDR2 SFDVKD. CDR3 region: CATSDSRGSQETQYF. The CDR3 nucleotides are TGTGCCACCAGTGACTCTCGGGGCTCTCAAGAGACCCAGTACTTC.

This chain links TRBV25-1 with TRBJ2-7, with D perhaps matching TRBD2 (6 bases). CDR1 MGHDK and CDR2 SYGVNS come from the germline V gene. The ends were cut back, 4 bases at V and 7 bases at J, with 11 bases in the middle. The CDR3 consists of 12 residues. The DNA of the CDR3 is TGTGCCAGCAGTGGGGACTCAAATGAGCAGTACTTC. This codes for CASSGDSNEQYF.